A single sample gave rise to the 21 T cell receptor beta chains below, sequenced in a study of identical twins. MiXCR was run by TCRdb on the 5' RACE reads, yielding one entry per CDR3 protein. The data show some 590,000 distinct CDR3 sequences, with roughly 9.5% seen just once and around 3% held by the top ten. A further study also used this sample, focusing on yellow fever vaccine responses in identical twins.

Sequencing input: PBMCs. All receptors derive from a woman under 30 in good health.

The V call is TRBV7-6, the J call TRBJ2-7; D is possibly TRBD2 (5 bases). This CDR3 is 14 amino acids long. Germline lookup yields CDR1 SGHVS and CDR2 FNYEAQ. V gave up 5 bases and J gave up 4 bases, with 15 bases separating them. DNA for the CDR3: TGTGCCAGCAGCCCAGAGGGAGTTACTTACGAGCAGTACTTC. The encoded protein is CASSPEGVTYEQYF. Drawing the rest from reference TRBV7-6 and TRBJ2-7, the complete variable domain is GAGVSQSPRYKVTKRGQDVALRCDPISGHVSLYWYRQALGQGPEFLTYFNYEAQQDKSGLPNDRFSAERPEGSISTLTIQRTEQRDSAMYRCASSPEGVTYEQYFGPGTRLTVT.

The rearrangement links TRBV12-3 or TRBV12-4 to TRBJ2-2, with D tentatively TRBD1 (6 bases). Trimming left V 2 bases short and J 5 bases short, with 18 bases between. The CDR3 sequence is 17 residues long. The CDR3 loop is CASSLFIDGGWTGELFF. For the CDR3, the DNA is TGTGCCAGCAGTTTATTTATTGATGGGGGCTGGACCGGGGAGCTGTTTTTT.

This clonotype was counted many times. The V and J genes are TRBV2 and TRBJ2-3; a possible D gene is TRBD1 (6 bases). The germline V gene encodes CDR1 SNHLY and CDR2 FYNNEI. Trimming took off 7 bases at V and 0 bases at J, with 20 bases between the two ends. The CDR3 covers 17 residues. The CDR3 spells CASNDLQGWASTDTQYF. Here the CDR3 DNA reads TGTGCCAGCAACGATTTACAGGGTTGGGCTAGCACAGATACGCAGTATTTT.

This clonotype was observed at least ten times. An end of the junction differs from the germline gene, which may be a read error. The rearrangement uses TRBV7-9 and TRBJ2-7, with D perhaps given as TRBD1 or TRBD2 (5 bases each). The germline V gene has CDR1 SEHNR and CDR2 FQNEAQ (reference sequence). CDR3 size: 8 residues. CDR3 bases: TGTGCCAGCAGCGGGGGTCTCTTC. Translating gives CASSGGLF.

This clonotype appeared a few times. The chain links TRBV20-1 to TRBJ2-1, with 11 positions matching TRBD2. The J segment lost 5 bases and the V segment lost 6 bases, leaving 6 bases of the junction unmatched. The length of the CDR3 is 14 residues. Looked up from germline, CDR1 is DFQATT and CDR2 is SNEGSKA (reference sequence). The CDR3 nucleotides are TGCAGTGCGGGGCTAGCGGGAGGACACAATGAGCAGTTCTTC. Translation gives CSAGLAGGHNEQFF.

A note on this clonotype: Likely a read error: the CDR3 ends without its conserved phenylalanine or tryptophan. The chain employs TRBV3-1 and TRBJ1-1; D gene unclear. Trimming took 3 bases from V and 8 from J, leaving 10 bases between them. The CDR3 length is 12 residues. CDR1 and CDR2 from the germline V gene are LGHDT and YNNKEL (reference sequence). This chain's CDR3 is CASSHSSGEAFL. The CDR3 region has the DNA TGTGCCAGCAGCCACTCCAGCGGGGAAGCTTTCTTG.

The CDR3 bases are TGTGCCAGCAGCGGGACCGGCGGAGGGCTTGGGGAGCAGTACTTC. Translating it yields CASSGTGGGLGEQYF. The rearrangement joins TRBV4-2 to TRBJ2-7; D might be TRBD2 (6 bases). Germline CDR1 and CDR2: LGHNA and YNFKEQ. CDR3 length: 15 residues. The V end lost 5 bases, the J end lost 7 bases, and 21 bases lay between the germline ends.

The chain couples TRBV29-1 to TRBJ1-4; weak D call: TRBD1 (5 bases). The CDR3 contains 14 residues. V was cut by 4 bases and J by 3 bases, with 12 bases left in between. Looked up from germline, CDR1 is SQVTM and CDR2 is ANQGSEA. The CDR3 sequence is CSVGVGVANEKLFF. The CDR3 coding sequence is TGCAGCGTTGGGGTAGGGGTGGCTAATGAAAAACTGTTTTTT.

This clonotype was seen a handful of times. The chain couples TRBV3-1 to TRBJ1-4; no clear D. From germline, CDR1 is LGHDT and CDR2 YNNKEL (reference sequence). V was clipped by 4 bases and J by 7 bases, with 13 bases between them. The CDR3 loop spans 14 amino acids. CDR3 coding DNA: TGTGCCAGCAGCCCCCGGGCCTCACTTGAAAAACTGTTTTTT. Residues: CASSPRASLEKLFF.

This clonotype was counted many times. This sequence joins TRBV29-1 and TRBJ1-1; D unclear. CDR3 length equals 12 residues. Trimming removed 6 bases at V and 3 bases at J, with 11 bases between. Germline-derived CDR1 and CDR2 are SQVTM and ANQGSEA. CDR3 bases: TGCAGCGTCTTGGACCGGGACACTGAAGCTTTCTTT. Translated, it gives CSVLDRDTEAFF.

This clonotype was counted ten times or more. The rearrangement links TRBV5-1 to TRBJ2-4; a weak D match, TRBD2 (6 bases). The CDR3 sequence is 16 residues long. The V and J ends lost 2 bases and 1 base respectively, with 13 bases between them. Per germline, CDR1 SGHRS and CDR2 YFSETQ. The CDR3 nucleotides read TGCGCCAGCAGCTTTGGAGGGGACGGGGCCAAAAACATTCAGTACTTC. It translates to CASSFGGDGAKNIQYF.

The chain joins TRBV4-3 to TRBJ2-1; D might be TRBD2 (6 bases). The CDR3 totals 15 residues. Trimming cost V 1 base and J 3 bases, with 10 bases left between them. Looked up from germline, CDR1 is LGHNA and CDR2 is YSLEER. CDR3 protein: CASSQASGFYNEQFF. As DNA, the CDR3 is TGCGCCAGCAGCCAAGCGAGCGGGTTCTACAATGAGCAGTTCTTC.

The genes are TRBV6-2 or TRBV6-3 and TRBJ2-5; D remains ambiguous. There are 11 residues in the CDR3. Germline V gene data show CDR1 as MNHEY and CDR2 as SVGEGT. Trimming left V 6 bases short and J 3 bases short, with 5 bases between. The CDR3 here is CASRKEETQYF. The CDR3 nucleotides are TGTGCCAGCAGAAAAGAAGAGACCCAGTACTTC.

The chain is built from TRBV20-1 and TRBJ2-1; D remains unclear. The CDR3 spans 15 residues. The germline CDR1 and CDR2 sequences are DFQATT and SNEGSKA (reference sequence). Trimming removed 4 bases from V and 2 bases from J, with 15 bases in between. DNA for the CDR3: TGCAGTGCTACCGACCCAGTCACGCCCTACAATGAGCAGTTCTTC. Translated: CSATDPVTPYNEQFF.

This clonotype was detected only once. This chain uses TRBV7-3 with TRBJ2-2; D is perhaps TRBD2 (6 bases). This CDR3 region has 14 residues. V shed 4 bases and J shed 7 bases, with 13 bases lying between them. Per germline, CDR1 SGHTA and CDR2 FQGTGA. The DNA for the CDR3 is TGTGCCAGCAGCTCTAGTGGGGGGATCGGGGAGCTGTTTTTT. Protein product: CASSSSGGIGELFF.

The sample holds a few counts of this clonotype. The chain recombines TRBV5-1 with TRBJ1-4; D remains ambiguous. Germline values: CDR1 SGHRS, CDR2 YFSETQ. V lost 1 base to trimming and J lost 8 bases, with 12 bases between them. The CDR3 covers 14 residues. This CDR3 is CASSLFLSQEKLFF. The CDR3 DNA is TGCGCCAGCAGCTTGTTCCTCTCCCAGGAAAAACTGTTTTTT.

This clonotype has a count of ten or more. The chain employs TRBV6-1 and TRBJ2-1; tentative D call: TRBD1 (6 bases). Germline-derived CDR1 and CDR2 are MNHNS and SASEGT. The germline V and J ends were trimmed by 9 bases and 3 bases, with 21 bases remaining between them. The CDR3 loop spans 16 amino acids. The CDR3 region has the DNA TGTGCCAGTTTCTCCCCCAGGGGCTCCTTCTACAATGAGCAGTTCTTC. As protein: CASFSPRGSFYNEQFF.

The chain joins TRBV5-4 to TRBJ2-3, with unresolved D. This CDR3 comprises 19 residues. V shed 2 bases and J shed 1 base, with 23 bases lying between them. The germline gives CDR1 SGHNT, CDR2 YYREEE (reference sequence). CDR3 region: CASSFYLLNTRSGTDTQYF. The CDR3 nucleotides are TGTGCCAGCAGCTTTTATTTGCTAAATACCCGATCGGGCACAGATACGCAGTATTTT.

The chain carries TRBV11-3 and TRBJ2-1, with D tentatively TRBD2 (5 bases). The length of the CDR3 is 14 residues. Per germline, CDR1 SGHNT and CDR2 YENEEA. V was clipped by 1 base and J by 5 bases, with 9 bases between them. DNA of the CDR3: TGTGCCAGCAGCTTAGCGGGGATAAACAATGAGCAGTTCTTC. This sequence encodes CASSLAGINNEQFF.

The genes are TRBV29-1 and TRBJ1-1, with D possibly TRBD1 on 6 matching bases. Trimming removed 3 bases from V and 0 bases from J, with 11 bases in between. The CDR3 runs 14 residues. Germline V lookup: CDR1 SQVTM, CDR2 ANQGSEA. The CDR3 region has the DNA TGCAGCGTTGACGGGGGCGAGATGAACACTGAAGCTTTCTTT. It codes for CSVDGGEMNTEAFF.

This clonotype occurred many times. This chain uses TRBV14 with TRBJ2-2; 9 bases agree with TRBD2. V was clipped by 4 bases and J by 3 bases; unmatched bases: 9. This CDR3 region has 17 residues. In germline, CDR1 is SGHDN, CDR2 FVKESK. CDR3 sequence: CASSRTSGRRDTGELFF. DNA of the CDR3: TGTGCCAGCAGCCGGACCAGCGGGAGGAGAGACACCGGGGAGCTGTTTTTT.